These 22 T cell receptor beta chains came from one sample sequenced in a study of blood T cell repertoires in COVID-19. The repertoire was sequenced with immunoSEQ multiplex PCR; TCRdb's copy has only in-frame clones and lacks some. The sample holds fewer than 200,000 clones; around four fifths are singletons and the top ten take around 7%. The sequenced material came from PBMCs or T cells enriched from blood (not recorded which). The source of these receptors is a middle-aged man who had recovered from COVID-19.

The genes are TRBV7-9 and TRBJ1-5; weak D call: TRBD1 (5 bases). V was clipped by 0 bases and J by 6 bases, with 6 bases between them. CDR1 SEHNR and CDR2 FQNEAQ come from the germline V gene (reference sequence). The CDR3 length is 13 residues. The CDR3 region is CASSLAGGQPQHF. The CDR3 DNA is TGTGCCAGCAGCTTAGCGGGGGGTCAGCCCCAGCATTTT.

The chain recombines TRBV6-1 with TRBJ2-2; TRBD2 matches 11 bases. The trim removed 0 bases at V and 7 bases at J, leaving 13 bases unmatched. The CDR3 is 19 residues long. From germline, CDR1 is MNHNS and CDR2 SASEGT. The chain's CDR3 is CASSEAALAGGRLGGELFF. CDR3 nucleotide sequence: TGTGCCAGCAGTGAAGCGGCCCTAGCGGGGGGCCGTTTGGGCGGGGAGCTGTTTTTT.

The chain is built from TRBV19 and TRBJ1-5, with 9 bases aligning to TRBD1. V shed 7 bases and J 3 bases; nucleotides not matched to a gene: 7. The CDR3 spans 15 residues. Germline CDR1 LNHDA, CDR2 SQIVND (reference sequence). Written as DNA, the CDR3 is TGTGCCAGTACTCCGGGACAGGGCTACAATCAGCCCCAGCATTTT. This encodes CASTPGQGYNQPQHF.

The chain uses TRBV9 and TRBJ1-2; perhaps TRBD1 as D (5 bases). The length of the CDR3 is 17 residues. CDR1 is SGDLS and CDR2 is YYNGEE in the germline V gene. Trimming took 4 bases from V and 4 from J, leaving 23 bases between them. DNA for the CDR3: TGTGCCAGCAGCTCGAGACAGATTTGGGATGGTGCCTATGGCTACACCTTC. It encodes CASSSRQIWDGAYGYTF.

V is TRBV5-1 and J is TRBJ2-2, with 7 bases matching TRBD1. Germline CDR1 and CDR2: SGHRS and YFSETQ. With 4 bases clipped from V and 6 bases from J, the junction kept 9 bases outside the gene matches. The length of the CDR3 is 15 residues. CDR3 sequence reads: CASSLQGMVAGELFF. CDR3 coding DNA: TGCGCCAGCAGCCTACAGGGGATGGTGGCCGGGGAGCTGTTTTTT.

In this sample, this clone turned up once. The chain carries TRBV5-1 and TRBJ1-1, with 7 nucleotides matching TRBD1. The CDR3 is made up of 15 amino acids. Losses at the gene ends were 4 bases for V and 3 bases for J; bases not matched to a gene: 9. CDR1 is SGHRS and CDR2 is YFSETQ in the germline V gene. The CDR3 DNA follows: TGCGCCAGCAGCGACAGGGCCCTGGGGGACACTGAAGCTTTCTTT. It is translated as CASSDRALGDTEAFF.

The chain links TRBV7-3 to TRBJ2-7; the match to TRBD1 covers 7 bases. CDR3 size: 18 residues. Germline V gene data show CDR1 as SGHTA and CDR2 as FQGTGA. Trimming cost V 2 bases and J 1 base; bases outside gene matches: 14. CDR3 in amino acids: CASSLYGDSEGLSYEQYF. The CDR3 DNA reads as TGTGCCAGCAGCTTATATGGGGACAGCGAGGGGCTATCCTACGAGCAGTACTTC.

This clone was seen once. DNA for the CDR3: TGTGCCAGCAGCTTAGGTACAGGGTCCTATGGCTACACCTTC. The encoded protein is CASSLGTGSYGYTF. The chain employs TRBV13 and TRBJ1-2, with D perhaps TRBD1 (6 bases). Trimming took off 0 bases at V and 4 bases at J, with 9 bases between the two ends. CDR3 length: 14 amino acids. The germline gives CDR1 PRHDT, CDR2 FYEKMQ (reference sequence).

This clone was recorded only once. The chain employs TRBV9 and TRBJ2-1, with 10 bases fitting TRBD2. The CDR3 spans 16 residues. Germline loops: CDR1 SGDLS, CDR2 YYNGEE. The V and J ends lost 0 bases and 2 bases, in that order; junction bases with no gene match: 2. Written as DNA, the CDR3 is TGTGCCAGCAGCGTAGGCAGCGGGGGGGCCTACAATGAGCAGTTCTTC. This encodes CASSVGSGGAYNEQFF. The full variable domain, its missing parts supplied by reference TRBV9 and TRBJ2-1, is DSGVTQTPKHLITATGQRVTLRCSPRSGDLSVYWYQQSLDQGLQFLIQYYNGEERAKGNILERFSAQQFPDLHSELNLSSLELGDSALYFCASSVGSGGAYNEQFFGPGTRLTVL.

The CDR3 DNA sequence: TGTGCCAGCAGTGAGTCAAATAGCAATCAGCCCCAGCATTTT. Translated: CASSESNSNQPQHF. The genes are TRBV2 and TRBJ1-5; D uncertain. Trimming left V 3 bases short and J 0 bases short, with 6 bases between. The CDR3 is 14 amino acids. Germline V lookup: CDR1 SNHLY, CDR2 FYNNEI.

This chain links TRBV2 with TRBJ1-5; the D is unclear. This CDR3 spans 15 amino acids. Germline CDR1 and CDR2: SNHLY and FYNNEI. V shed 4 bases and J shed 0 bases, with 10 bases lying between them. This CDR3 is CASSVYGNSNQPQHF. In DNA, the CDR3 is TGTGCCAGCAGTGTATACGGTAATAGCAATCAGCCCCAGCATTTT. Looking up the rest from reference TRBV2 and TRBJ1-5 gives the full variable domain: EPEVTQTPSHQVTQMGQEVILRCVPISNHLYFYWYRQILGQKVEFLVSFYNNEISEKSEIFDDQFSVERPDGSNFTLKIRSTKLEDSAMYFCASSVYGNSNQPQHFGDGTRLSIL.

V gene TRBV6-1 combines with J gene TRBJ2-7; maybe TRBD2 (5 bases). The CDR3 is 16 residues long. V lost 4 bases and J lost 6, with 22 bases in between. Germline lookup yields CDR1 MNHNS and CDR2 SASEGT. For the CDR3, the DNA is TGTGCCAGCAGTGTAACTCCGGGAAATCCCTCACGCGAGCAGTACTTC. This sequence encodes CASSVTPGNPSREQYF.

This chain joins TRBV9 and TRBJ2-1, with TRBD1 matching 7 bases. V shed 4 bases and J 8 bases; nucleotides not matched to a gene: 9. The length of the CDR3 is 14 residues. Germline V gene sequence: CDR1 SGDLS, CDR2 YYNGEE. The CDR3 DNA reads as TGTGCCAGCAGCCCCCGACAGGGTCGGGATGAGCAGTTCTTC. This translates into CASSPRQGRDEQFF.

In its sample, this clone was seen a few times. The rearrangement joins TRBV2 to TRBJ1-2, with D tentatively TRBD1 (5 bases). The CDR3 has 13 residues. V was cut by 10 bases and J by 0 bases, with 12 bases left in between. Germline V gives CDR1 SNHLY, CDR2 FYNNEI. CDR3: CATFGAPNYGYTF. The CDR3 DNA follows: TGTGCCACGTTTGGGGCTCCTAACTATGGCTACACCTTC.

The chain recombines TRBV27 with TRBJ1-2, with 8 bases lining up with TRBD1. The CDR3 extends over 15 amino acids. Germline assignment: CDR1 MNHEY and CDR2 SMNVEV (reference sequence). Unmatched junction bases numbered 9, after V lost 7 bases and J lost 2 bases. CDR3 in DNA: TGTGCCAGCAACCCCATTTCAGGGGGCAACTATGGCTACACCTTC. Protein sequence: CASNPISGGNYGYTF.

This clone was counted between two and nine times. The V call is TRBV18, the J call TRBJ1-6; TRBD1 aligns across 8 bases. V lost 3 bases and J lost 8; bases outside the gene matches: 6. This CDR3 is built from 15 residues. The V gene's germline CDR1 is KGHSH and CDR2 LQKENI. CDR3 loop: CASSPQQGEDSPLHF. The CDR3 DNA follows: TGTGCCAGCTCACCTCAACAGGGGGAAGATTCACCCCTCCACTTT. Filled out from reference TRBV18 and TRBJ1-6, the complete variable domain reads NAGVMQNPRHLVRRRGQEARLRCSPMKGHSHVYWYRQLPEEGLKFMVYLQKENIIDESGMPKERFSAEFPKEGPSILRIQQVVRGDSAAYFCASSPQQGEDSPLHFGNGTRLTVT.

There are a few counts of this clone. V usage is TRBV19 and J usage is TRBJ1-2; TRBD1 matches at 10 bases. V gave up 7 bases and J gave up 5 bases; unmatched junction bases: 7. The CDR3 runs 14 residues. Per the germline V gene, CDR1 is LNHDA and CDR2 is SQIVND (reference sequence). The DNA of the CDR3 is TGTGCCAGTACCCCGACAGGGGGCATTTATGGCTACACCTTC. Its protein is CASTPTGGIYGYTF.

The chain combines TRBV2 with TRBJ1-5; maybe TRBD1 (5 bases). The CDR3 has 13 residues. CDR1 is SNHLY and CDR2 is FYNNEI in the germline V gene. The V end was cut by 5 bases, the J end by 5 bases, with 10 bases between. CDR3 sequence: CASSSGWDQPQHF. CDR3 coding DNA: TGTGCCAGCAGTTCAGGGTGGGATCAGCCCCAGCATTTT.

The J gene is TRBJ2-1, the V gene TRBV11-2; 11 bases line up with TRBD2. V gave up 4 bases and J gave up 4 bases; unmatched junction bases: 3. CDR3 length: 15 residues. Germline loops: CDR1 SGHAT, CDR2 FQNNGV. CDR3 loop: CASSYGTSGYNEQFF. The DNA of the CDR3 is TGTGCCAGCAGCTACGGGACTAGCGGATACAATGAGCAGTTCTTC.

The chain recombines TRBV3-1 (or the pseudogene TRBV3-2) with TRBJ1-6, with D uncertain. Germline V gene lookup returns CDR1 LGHDT and CDR2 YNNKEL (reference sequence). Trimming stripped 2 bases from V and 7 bases from J, with 15 bases between. The CDR3 totals 16 residues. The CDR3 protein is CASSQPLTGENSPLHF. The DNA for the CDR3 is TGTGCCAGCAGCCAACCTCTAACCGGGGAGAATTCACCCCTCCACTTT.

The V and J genes are TRBV4-2 and TRBJ2-2; D gene unclear. The germline V gene has CDR1 LGHNA and CDR2 YNFKEQ. Trimming took 0 bases from V and 0 from J, leaving 5 bases between them. The CDR3 totals 15 residues. As DNA, the CDR3 is TGTGCCAGCAGCCAAGACACAGCGAACACCGGGGAGCTGTTTTTT. Its translation: CASSQDTANTGELFF.

This chain links TRBV9 with TRBJ1-1; weak D call: TRBD1 (6 bases). The CDR3 runs to 14 residues. Germline V gene lookup returns CDR1 SGDLS and CDR2 YYNGEE. V dropped 0 bases and J dropped 0 bases, with 6 bases sitting between them. In DNA, the CDR3 is TGTGCCAGCAGCGTAGAGGGGGTGAACACTGAAGCTTTCTTT. Amino acids: CASSVEGVNTEAFF.